The rows below give T cell receptor beta chains drawn from one sample of a study of T cell changes during pregnancy in multiple sclerosis. The assay was immunoSEQ multiplex PCR, and TCRdb's table has in-frame clones only and misses some. There are roughly 63,000 clones in the sample; roughly 93% occur only once, and around 4% lies in the top ten. The sequencing used CD8+ T cells from peripheral blood mononuclear cells, collected in the second trimester of pregnancy. Receptors originate from a female donor with multiple sclerosis, enrolled in a pregnancy study. The CDR3 runs from the conserved cysteine through the conserved F or W. Each record gives: V gene, clone size, D gene, J gene, CDR3 protein, CDR3 DNA. The D gene is left open where the match is weak. Not every row has a clone size; where given, it reads once, few, many or a size class.

>TRBV6-6|.|.|TRBJ2-3
CASSYGEADTQYF
TGTGCCAGCAGTTACGGTGAGGCAGATACGCAGTATTTT
>TRBV27|.|TRBD1|TRBJ1-3
CASSGTGNTIYF
TGTGCCAGCAGTGGGACAGGGAACACCATATATTTT
>TRBV4-3|once|.|TRBJ1-2
CASSQGTGIVEGYTF
TGCGCCAGCAGCCAGGGAACAGGGATAGTGGAAGGCTACACCTTC
>TRBV7-9|.|.|TRBJ2-1
CASSLAGGNEQFF
TGTGCCAGCAGCTTAGCGGGAGGCAATGAGCAGTTCTTC
>TRBV5-6|.|.|TRBJ2-1
CASSWSSYNEQFF
TGTGCCAGCAGCTGGAGCTCCTACAATGAGCAGTTCTTC
>TRBV2|.|.|TRBJ1-5
CASSVGQGAQPQHF
TGTGCCAGCAGTGTTGGGCAGGGTGCCCAGCCCCAGCATTTT
>TRBV11-2|once|.|TRBJ2-1
CASSLIGTPSYNEQFF
TGTGCCAGCAGCTTAATTGGGACTCCTTCCTACAATGAGCAGTTCTTC
>TRBV4-1|.|.|TRBJ1-5
CASSQDIVDQPQHF
TGCGCCAGCAGCCAAGATATAGTCGATCAGCCCCAGCATTTT
>TRBV9|.|TRBD2|TRBJ2-3
CASSEGLAGAPLGFTDTQYF
TGTGCCAGCAGCGAGGGACTAGCGGGGGCCCCATTAGGATTCACAGATACGCAGTATTTT
>TRBV25-1|.|.|TRBJ1-2
CASSDWGGGYTF
TGTGCCAGCAGTGATTGGGGCGGGGGGTACACCTTC
>TRBV6-6|.|.|TRBJ2-6
CASSYARPGANVLTF
TGTGCCAGCAGCTACGCTAGGCCTGGGGCCAACGTCCTGACTTTC
>TRBV7-9|.|TRBD1|TRBJ2-2
CASRVTTGDTGELFF
TGTGCCAGCCGGGTTACGACAGGGGACACCGGGGAGCTGTTTTTT
>TRBV11-3|once|TRBD1|TRBJ2-2
CASSSGQGGTGELFF
TGTGCCAGCAGCTCGGGACAGGGGGGCACCGGGGAGCTGTTTTTT
>TRBV7-2|.|TRBD1|TRBJ1-6
CASSLEGTANSPLHF
TGTGCCAGCAGCTTAGAAGGGACAGCTAATTCACCCCTCCACTTT
>TRBV2|.|TRBD1|TRBJ1-5
CAGTGTDSNQPQHF
TGTGCCGGGACCGGGACAGATAGCAATCAGCCCCAGCATTTT
>TRBV4-1|once|.|TRBJ1-1
CASSQGEGGSEAFF
TGCGCCAGCAGCCAAGGGGAGGGGGGGTCTGAAGCTTTCTTT
>TRBV7-9|.|TRBD2|TRBJ2-3
CASSWPSGGTDTQYF
TGTGCCAGCAGCTGGCCTAGCGGGGGCACAGATACGCAGTATTTT
>TRBV27|.|TRBD2|TRBJ2-2
CASSPSGGGTGELFF
TGTGCCAGCAGTCCCTCGGGGGGGGGCACCGGGGAGCTGTTTTTT
>TRBV19|once|TRBD1|TRBJ2-7
CAVGTGGSYEQYF
TGTGCCGTCGGGACAGGGGGCTCCTACGAGCAGTACTTC
>TRBV27|.|.|TRBJ1-5
CASSTLTGLEPQHF
TGTGCCAGCAGTACCCTCACGGGTTTGGAGCCCCAGCATTTT
>TRBV25-1|.|TRBD1|TRBJ2-7
CASRRTGTSYEQYF
TGTGCCAGCAGGCGGACAGGGACCTCCTACGAGCAGTACTTC
>TRBV5-1|.|TRBD1|TRBJ2-5
CASSLSPGQGEETQYF
TGCGCCAGCAGCTTGTCGCCGGGACAGGGGGAAGAGACCCAGTACTTC
>TRBV27|.|.|TRBJ2-6
CASSFSGTGANVLTF
TGTGCCAGCAGTTTCTCAGGTACTGGGGCCAACGTCCTGACTTTC
>TRBV9|.|TRBD1|TRBJ2-7
CASSPGTVDYEQYF
TGTGCCAGCAGCCCTGGGACAGTTGACTACGAGCAGTACTTC
>TRBV4-1|.|.|TRBJ2-7
CASSQEISGFSYEQYF
TGCGCCAGCAGCCAAGAAATAAGCGGGTTCTCCTACGAGCAGTACTTC
>TRBV27|.|.|TRBJ2-1
CASRQDPSSYNEQFF
TGTGCCAGCAGACAGGACCCAAGCTCCTACAATGAGCAGTTCTTC
>TRBV6-5|once|.|TRBJ2-7
CASSYSGQLTEQYF
TGTGCCAGCAGTTACAGCGGACAGCTGACCGAGCAGTACTTC
>TRBV29-1|.|TRBD1|TRBJ2-3
CSVITGGGGTDTQYF
TGCAGCGTTATAACAGGGGGAGGTGGCACAGATACGCAGTATTTT
>TRBV19|.|.|TRBJ2-1
CATTRTGEQFF
TGTGCCACTACTCGTACTGGTGAGCAGTTCTTC
>TRBV5-5|.|TRBD1|TRBJ1-5
CASRPDQGGQPQHF
TGTGCCAGCAGACCGGACCAAGGGGGCCAGCCCCAGCATTTT
>TRBV6-4|.|.|TRBJ2-3
CASSDSGGSTDTQYF
TGTGCCAGCAGTGACTCAGGGGGAAGCACAGATACGCAGTATTTT
>TRBV15|.|TRBD2|TRBJ2-1
CATSVAREGPGEQFF
TGTGCCACCAGCGTGGCGCGGGAGGGACCCGGTGAGCAGTTCTTC
>TRBV7-3|.|.|TRBJ2-4
CASSLGGAGNIQYF
TGTGCCAGCAGCTTAGGGGGGGCGGGAAACATTCAGTACTTC
>TRBV27|.|TRBD2|TRBJ2-6
CASSLISGHRAGGHNVLTF
TGTGCCAGCAGTTTAATTTCTGGGCACAGGGCGGGAGGGCACAACGTCCTGACTTTC
>TRBV27|.|.|TRBJ1-3
CASSFSGSGNTIYF
TGTGCCAGCAGTTTTTCAGGCTCTGGAAACACCATATATTTT
>TRBV9|.|.|TRBJ1-1
CASSVVRGEAFF
TGTGCCAGCAGCGTAGTCAGGGGAGAAGCTTTCTTT
>TRBV14|once|.|TRBJ1-4
CASSQAGYGKLFF
TGTGCCAGCAGCCAAGCGGGGTACGGAAAACTGTTTTTT
>TRBV9|.|TRBD1|TRBJ2-1
CASSVTGTGSNEQFF
TGTGCCAGCAGCGTAACCGGGACAGGGAGTAATGAGCAGTTCTTC
>TRBV5-4|.|.|TRBJ1-2
CASSFPGPENYGYTF
TGTGCCAGCAGCTTCCCTGGGCCAGAGAACTATGGCTACACCTTC
>TRBV27|.|.|TRBJ1-5
CASSLLGGLSNQPQHF
TGTGCCAGCAGCCTCCTCGGGGGACTTAGCAATCAGCCCCAGCATTTT
>TRBV7-9|.|TRBD2|TRBJ2-1
CASSLASGNYNEQFF
TGTGCCAGCAGCTTAGCTAGCGGGAACTACAATGAGCAGTTCTTC
>TRBV7-9|.|.|TRBJ1-3
CASSADSTSGNTIYF
TGTGCCAGCAGCGCGGACAGTACCTCTGGAAACACCATATATTTT
>TRBV4-1|.|.|TRBJ2-7
CASSQDRQGSYEQYF
TGCGCCAGCAGCCAAGATAGGCAGGGCTCCTACGAGCAGTACTTC
>TRBV4-2|.|.|TRBJ1-1
CASSHHSQDSSNTEAFF
TGTGCCAGCAGCCACCACTCACAGGATTCCTCGAACACTGAAGCTTTCTTT
>TRBV9|once|TRBD2|TRBJ2-1
CASSVVASGDNEQFF
TGTGCCAGCAGCGTAGTGGCTAGCGGGGACAATGAGCAGTTCTTC
>TRBV4-1|.|.|TRBJ1-5
CASSQSGDQPQHF
TGCGCCAGCAGCCAATCGGGAGATCAGCCCCAGCATTTT
>TRBV7-9|.|.|TRBJ1-4
CASSTRQNEKLFF
TGTGCCAGCAGCACACGACAGAATGAAAAACTGTTTTTT
>TRBV2|.|TRBD1|TRBJ2-7
CASSEARGPYYEQYF
TGTGCCAGCAGTGAAGCGAGGGGGCCCTACTACGAGCAGTACTTC
>TRBV5-5|.|.|TRBJ2-7
CASTKGATYEQYF
TGTGCCAGCACTAAAGGGGCCACCTACGAGCAGTACTTC
>TRBV5-1|.|TRBD1|TRBJ1-1
CASRPGQGVHPEAFF
TGCGCCAGCAGGCCCGGACAGGGTGTTCACCCTGAAGCTTTCTTT
>TRBV6-1|.|.|TRBJ2-7
CASSEGPTVGGFFYEQYF
TGTGCCAGCAGTGAAGGACCGACAGTAGGGGGTTTTTTTTACGAGCAGTACTTC
>TRBV7-2|.|.|TRBJ2-1
CASSGGRVRSEQFF
TGTGCCAGCTCCGGCGGGCGGGTGAGAAGTGAGCAGTTCTTC